This T cell receptor (beta chain) appears in the sequencing data of a study of post-analysis software for immune sequencing data. Study background: Relapsing-remitting, secondary progressive and progressive-relapsing forms made up the multiple sclerosis disease courses.

On this clonotype: What it recognizes is unknown.

Study-level results: Controls had significantly higher normalized Chao1 diversity than multiple sclerosis patients. Five TRBV segments appeared more often in patients than in controls, and TRBV5-6, TRBV5-1 and TRBV20-1 were among these. When the samples were clustered directly with F measure, those that had been prepared in the same batch showed strong co-clustering.

Trimming at V came to 3 bases and at J to 4 bases, leaving 4 bases not matched to a gene. Germline V gene data show CDR1 as SGHRS and CDR2 as YFSETQ. The CDR3 runs to 14 residues. Every TCR beta cDNA library bore unique molecular identifiers. Once about 0.95 to 10 million T cells were used, about 490,000 cDNA molecules resulted. TCRdb re-called the PCR reads through MiXCR, storing one row per CDR3 protein. The table has hundreds of thousands of distinct CDR3 sequences, 55% to 70% seen once. The chain couples TRBV5-1 to TRBJ2-3; 8 nucleotides agree with TRBD2. The receptor was derived from a girl aged 2-10 years with multiple sclerosis. Sample: blood. The CDR3 DNA reads as TGCGCCAGCAGCTATCGGGAGGGGGCAGATACGCAGTATTTT. Its protein is CASSYREGADTQYF.